This T cell receptor beta chain derives from a study of CD8+CD57+ T cells in acquired aplastic anemia. Study context: Sorting CD4+ and CD8+ cells gave DNA averaging approximately 3 ug. Findings of the study overall: Twenty-nine shared CD8+ CDR3s appeared highly expressed within patients' immunodominant clones.

Flow cytometry had shown expanded CD8+CD57+ cells in the patients chosen for sequencing. Every patient had severe acquired aplastic anemia. Genomic DNA served as template for TCR beta VDJ and CDR3 profiling. TCRdb re-derived calls from the reads in MiXCR, one entry per CDR3 protein. The table shows around 200,000 distinct CDR3 sequences, with approximately 48% occurring only once. About this clonotype itself: Its target is not known.

Input material: sorted CD4+, CD8+, or CD8+CD57+ T cells (not recorded which) from PBMCs. This TCR derives from a human donor with aplastic anemia.

CDR3 in DNA: TGTGCCAGCAGGCCCCGGACAGGGGGATACGAGCAGTTCTTC. It is translated as CASRPRTGGYEQFF. V is TRBV11-1 and J is TRBJ2-1; 10 nucleotides agree with TRBD1. Trimming cost V 6 bases and J 10 bases; bases outside gene matches: 9. This CDR3 is built from 14 residues. From germline, CDR1 is SGHAT and CDR2 FQDESV (reference sequence).